The entry below gives a single TCR beta chain sequence along with its context. The sample is drawn from a study of cytomegalovirus exposure and HLA in healthy donors. PCR primers comprised 60 Vbeta and 13 Jbeta primers. The protocol was immunoSEQ multiplex PCR, while the TCRdb copy is restricted to in-frame clones and leaves out a portion. The sample includes approximately 120,000 clones. Germline CDR1 SGHTA, CDR2 FQGNSA. CDR3 length: 16 amino acids. V gave up 5 bases and J gave up 0 bases, with 14 bases separating them. Though probably carrying unrecorded immune exposures, donors were nominally healthy at sampling.

The sequencing input was PBMCs. This chain uses TRBV7-2 with TRBJ2-4; D gene uncertain. This TCR was sampled from a man aged 40-50 years in good health and CMV-seronegative. This CDR3 is CASSARQSIAKNIQYF. Written as DNA, the CDR3 is TGTGCCAGCAGCGCACGCCAATCTATAGCCAAAAACATTCAGTACTTC.